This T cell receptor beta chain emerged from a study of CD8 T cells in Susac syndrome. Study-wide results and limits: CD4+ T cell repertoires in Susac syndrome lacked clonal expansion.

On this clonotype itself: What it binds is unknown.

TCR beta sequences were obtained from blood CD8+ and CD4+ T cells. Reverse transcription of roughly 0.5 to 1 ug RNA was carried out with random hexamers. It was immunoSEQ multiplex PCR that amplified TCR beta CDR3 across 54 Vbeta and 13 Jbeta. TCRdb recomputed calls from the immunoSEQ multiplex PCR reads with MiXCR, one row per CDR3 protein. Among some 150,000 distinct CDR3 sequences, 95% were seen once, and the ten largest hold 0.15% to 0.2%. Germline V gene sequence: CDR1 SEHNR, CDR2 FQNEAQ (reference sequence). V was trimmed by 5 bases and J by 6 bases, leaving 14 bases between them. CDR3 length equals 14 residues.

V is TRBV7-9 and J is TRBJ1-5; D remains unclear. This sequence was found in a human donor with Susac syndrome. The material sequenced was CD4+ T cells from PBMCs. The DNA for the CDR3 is TGTGCCAGCAGCCACGATGGGTGGGTTCAGCCCCAGCATTTT. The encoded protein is CASSHDGWVQPQHF.